The table lists the clone carrying this T cell receptor beta chain with many counts. This sample stems from a study of blood T cells in healthy people across ages. With a J-beta primer mix and a sample-barcoded 5' primer, a second PCR ran roughly 6 to 11 cycles. TCRdb reprocessed the 5' RACE reads via MiXCR and lists one record per CDR3 protein. The table records 750,000 to 950,000 distinct CDR3 sequences, about a quarter of them present only once. Per the germline V gene, CDR1 is SGDLS and CDR2 is YYNGEE. V lost 3 bases and J lost 4; bases outside the gene matches: 5. This CDR3 is built from 15 residues. This sample also belongs to another study, concerning T cells of mothers and their children.

The origin of this receptor is a boy aged 5-17 years in good health. The sample consisted of blood. The chain links TRBV9 to TRBJ2-2, with TRBD1 identical over 8 bases. For the CDR3, the DNA is TGTGCCAGCAGCGGGGCTACAGGGGGCACCGGGGAGCTGTTTTTT. Translated: CASSGATGGTGELFF. Variable domain in full (rest from reference TRBV9 and TRBJ2-2): DSGVTQTPKHLITATGQRVTLRCSPRSGDLSVYWYQQSLDQGLQFLIQYYNGEERAKGNILERFSAQQFPDLHSELNLSSLELGDSALYFCASSGATGGTGELFFGEGSRLTVL.